This T cell receptor (beta chain) was captured in a study of T cell responses to AZD1222 COVID-19 vaccine. Profiled with immunoSEQ multiplex PCR; TCRdb holds only in-frame clones, not every one. The sample carries about 150,000 clones, approximately 90% recorded once. Details on this clone: Its antigen is undetermined.

There are 14 residues in the CDR3. CDR1 and CDR2 from the germline V gene are SQVTM and ANQGSEA. The V end was cut by 6 bases, the J end by 6 bases, with 20 bases between. Second-dose groups at about 4 or about 12 weeks were pooled. Whole-study results and caveats: Mostly white British, mostly female donors; authors suggested clonal diversity may be underestimated. Reports say nearly half of spike-specific TCRs go after unmutated variant regions.

The origin of this receptor is an adult who received the AZD1222 COVID-19 vaccine. The chain is built from TRBV29-1 and TRBJ1-1, with a weak D call TRBD1 (6 bases). The specimen comprised peripheral blood, sampled 28 days after the second AZD1222 dose. The CDR3 protein is CSVKGGIGIAEAFF. The DNA of the CDR3 is TGCAGCGTCAAGGGGGGGATAGGGATTGCTGAAGCTTTCTTT.